This T cell receptor beta chain was identified during a study of blood T cells in healthy people across ages. At least 5 micrograms of total RNA were extracted per sample. The use of a sample-barcoded 5' primer and a J-beta primer mix characterized a second PCR of roughly 7 to 11 cycles. Every cDNA was tagged by a template-switch adaptor with 12 random nucleotides. Using its own MiXCR run on the 5' RACE reads, TCRdb lists one record per CDR3 protein. The sample holds over 1.5 million distinct CDR3 sequences, about 49% seen once. This TCR derives from a woman between 40 and 50 years old in good health. What was sequenced was blood.

The chain's CDR3 is CASSYPDPGQGLYEQYF. CDR3 DNA: TGTGCCAGCAGCTACCCCGATCCGGGACAGGGGCTCTACGAGCAGTACTTC. The V gene is TRBV6-2 or TRBV6-3, the J gene TRBJ2-7; 10 positions match TRBD1. Germline V gives CDR1 MNHEY, CDR2 SVGEGT. The length of the CDR3 is 17 residues. V gave up 6 bases and J gave up 3 bases; unmatched junction bases: 14.